This TCR beta chain was found in a study of preoperative IRX-2 immunotherapy in early breast cancer. Documented treatment: preoperative locoregional IRX-2 cytokine immunotherapy. This phase Ib study tested locoregional IRX-2 cytokine immunotherapy given before surgery. V was pared by 1 base and J by 4 bases, with 20 bases between. CDR1 and CDR2 (germline): KGHSH, LQKENI. CDR3 length equals 17 residues. Clones were read by immunoSEQ multiplex PCR, and TCRdb kept only the in-frame ones, dropping some. The sample shows approximately 100,000 clones, just over 85% of them seen only once. The material sequenced was tumor tissue, taken after IRX-2 immunotherapy. This chain uses TRBV18 with TRBJ2-7, with D possibly matching TRBD2 (5 bases). This clonotype was obtained from a human donor with breast cancer. The CDR3 region has the DNA TGTGCCAGCTCACCACTACCTAGCCTAGAAAGTTTTTACGAGCAGTACTTC. Amino acid sequence: CASSPLPSLESFYEQYF. Full variable domain (remainder filled in from reference TRBV18 and TRBJ2-7): NAGVMQNPRHLVRRRGQEARLRCSPMKGHSHVYWYRQLPEEGLKFMVYLQKENIIDESGMPKERFSAEFPKEGPSILRIQQVVRGDSAAYFCASSPLPSLESFYEQYFGPGTRLTVT.